This T cell receptor (beta chain) was sequenced in a study of T cell clonotyping in hematopoietic cell transplantation (dated by TCRdb to about 2021). For context, the study as a whole: Pretransplant recipient samples were obtained after cytoreduction. A total of some 140 blood samples were gathered in the study from under 40 consecutive transplant recipients along with their related donors. Patients were recruited between 2015 and January 2017 and followed until late 2020 or death.

Interpreted using the paper, the time point label stands for: recipient sample about 28 days before transplant, after cytoreduction. Recipient blood was collected about 28 days before transplant and at days 30, 100 and 180 after transplant. Nuclei Lysis Solution was used to extract genomic DNA from fresh or cryopreserved unfractionated peripheral blood mononuclear cells. To note about this clone: No cognate antigen has been identified for it. No quality values exist for individual bases; no much larger clone is one base distant.

On the study overall, not on this receptor specifically: Sample size was limited, and cells were not sorted, so CD4 and CD8 repertoire contributions could not be separated. Broader posttransplant TCR repertoire diversity was predicted by donor and pretransplant recipient Inverse Simpson Index values. Overlap with donor repertoires was found for only a small fraction of recipient repertoires, with over 95% found to appear de novo at the given depth. A decrease in recipient TCR diversity was observed after transplant, and a progressive increase in pathologically expanded clonotypes was seen from day 30 to day 180.

With the immunoSEQ assay, which is a bias-controlled multiplex PCR relying on V- and J-specific primers, TCR beta CDR3 regions were amplified from genomic DNA. A second PCR step added a proprietary barcode and Illumina adapter sequences to the CDR3 amplicons. An Illumina MiSeq instrument was used for sequencing of the CDR3 libraries. The study's own analysis went as follows. Export and quality control were handled in immunoSEQ Analyzer 3.0, while downstream analyses relied on R Bioconductor and Immunarch. Only productive rearrangements within the normalized downsampled data set were used in the calculation of repertoire metrics. In the normalized cohort, clonotypes with more than 5 templates were defined as pathologically expanded. The Inverse Simpson Index served as the measure of repertoire diversity. The non-normalized data set was used for CMV-specificity analyses so that all clonotypes could be captured. Drawn from immuneACCESS, this table holds only the in-frame rearrangements with V and J called that TCRdb kept. Clones are partly lost; checked studies trace under half to an unresolved V gene and leave the rest unexplained. The V and J calls and clone size are taken from that table; D and trimming were inferred from the DNA. The sample table holds about 76,000 clones, of which almost 97% were seen once. Roughly 1.8% of the sample is taken by the ten largest.

Trimming costs V 0 bases and J 6 bases, and their ends lie 12 bases apart. The CDR3 numbers 15 residues from cysteine through phenylalanine. The only DNA kept is the CDR3, 45 bases in frame from the first base. According to the germline V gene, CDR1 reads SGHRS and CDR2 reads YFSETQ. The TCR comes from a woman aged 50 to 60 with acute myeloid leukemia. Some clones in this sample may be carry-over from other donors' samples. The sequencing here drew on peripheral blood mononuclear cells, taken before stem cell transplant. This chain joins TRBV5-1 to TRBJ2-2; the D segment could be TRBD1, given 6 matching bases. This receptor carries the CDR3 CASSLAVRGSGELFF. The DNA sequence reads TGCGCCAGCAGCTTGGCAGTCAGGGGTTCCGGGGAGCTGTTTTTT.